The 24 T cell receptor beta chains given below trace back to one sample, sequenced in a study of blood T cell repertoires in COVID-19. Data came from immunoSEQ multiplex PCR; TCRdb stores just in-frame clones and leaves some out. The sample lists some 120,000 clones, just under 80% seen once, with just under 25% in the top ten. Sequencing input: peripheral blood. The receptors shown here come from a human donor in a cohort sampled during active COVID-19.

The CDR3 sequence: CASSPVGQGVIEQYF. As DNA, the CDR3 is TGTGCCAGCTCACCCGTGGGACAGGGCGTGATTGAGCAGTACTTC. This rearrangement joins TRBV18 to TRBJ2-7; TRBD1 matches 9 bases. CDR3 size: 15 residues. Germline assignment: CDR1 KGHSH and CDR2 LQKENI. The J segment lost 7 bases and the V segment lost 3 bases, leaving 10 bases of the junction unmatched.

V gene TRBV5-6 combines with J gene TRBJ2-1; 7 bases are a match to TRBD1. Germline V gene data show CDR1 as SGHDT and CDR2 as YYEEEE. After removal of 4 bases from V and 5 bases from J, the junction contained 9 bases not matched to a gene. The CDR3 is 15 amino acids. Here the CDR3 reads CASSTGVGGNNEQFF. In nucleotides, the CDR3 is TGTGCCAGCAGCACAGGGGTAGGTGGAAACAATGAGCAGTTCTTC.

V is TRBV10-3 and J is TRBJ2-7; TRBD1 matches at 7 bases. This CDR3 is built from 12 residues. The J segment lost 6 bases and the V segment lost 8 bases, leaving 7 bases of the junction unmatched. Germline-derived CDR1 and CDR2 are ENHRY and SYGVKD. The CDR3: CAIQQQGSEQYF. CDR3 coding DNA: TGTGCCATCCAGCAACAGGGGAGCGAGCAGTACTTC.

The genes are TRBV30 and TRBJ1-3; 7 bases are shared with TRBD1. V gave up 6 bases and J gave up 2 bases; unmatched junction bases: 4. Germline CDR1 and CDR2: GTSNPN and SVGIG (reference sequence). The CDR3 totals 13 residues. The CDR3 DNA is TGTGCCTGCAAGGGGGCGGCTGGAAACACCATATATTTT. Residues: CACKGAAGNTIYF.

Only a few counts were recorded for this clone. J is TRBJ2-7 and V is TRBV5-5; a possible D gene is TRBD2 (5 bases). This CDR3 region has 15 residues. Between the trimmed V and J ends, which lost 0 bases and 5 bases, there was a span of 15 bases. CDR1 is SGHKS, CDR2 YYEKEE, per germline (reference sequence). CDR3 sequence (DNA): TGTGCCAGCAGCTTGGCCGGGGTTAGCGAGGACGAGCAGTACTTC. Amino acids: CASSLAGVSEDEQYF.

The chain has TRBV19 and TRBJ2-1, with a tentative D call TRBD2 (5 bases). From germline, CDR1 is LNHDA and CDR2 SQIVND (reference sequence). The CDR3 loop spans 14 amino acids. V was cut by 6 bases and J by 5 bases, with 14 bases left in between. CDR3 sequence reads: CASSERSPHNEQFF. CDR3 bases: TGTGCCAGTAGCGAGCGGAGCCCCCACAATGAGCAGTTCTTC. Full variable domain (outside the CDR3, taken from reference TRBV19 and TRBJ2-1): DGGITQSPKYLFRKEGQNVTLSCEQNLNHDAMYWYRQDPGQGLRLIYYSQIVNDFQKGDIAEGYSVSREKKESFPLTVTSAQKNPTAFYLCASSERSPHNEQFFGPGTRLTVL.

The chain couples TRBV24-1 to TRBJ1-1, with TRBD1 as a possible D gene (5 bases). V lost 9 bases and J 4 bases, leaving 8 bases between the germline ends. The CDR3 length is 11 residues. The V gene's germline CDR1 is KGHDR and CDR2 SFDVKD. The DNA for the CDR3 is TGTGCCACCGGGGGACTCACTGAAGCTTTCTTT. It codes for CATGGLTEAFF.

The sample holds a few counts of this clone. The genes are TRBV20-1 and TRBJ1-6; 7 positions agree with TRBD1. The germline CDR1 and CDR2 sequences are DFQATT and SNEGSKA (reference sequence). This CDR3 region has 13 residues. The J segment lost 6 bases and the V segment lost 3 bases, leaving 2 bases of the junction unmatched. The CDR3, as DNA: TGCAGTGCTAGTCCAGGGGGTAATTCACCCCTCCACTTT. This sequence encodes CSASPGGNSPLHF.

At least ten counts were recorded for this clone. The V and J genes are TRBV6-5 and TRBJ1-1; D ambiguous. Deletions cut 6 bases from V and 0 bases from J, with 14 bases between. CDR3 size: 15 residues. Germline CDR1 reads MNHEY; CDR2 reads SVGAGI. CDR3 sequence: CASRQKGGMNTEAFF. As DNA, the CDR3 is TGTGCCAGCAGGCAAAAGGGAGGGATGAACACTGAAGCTTTCTTT.

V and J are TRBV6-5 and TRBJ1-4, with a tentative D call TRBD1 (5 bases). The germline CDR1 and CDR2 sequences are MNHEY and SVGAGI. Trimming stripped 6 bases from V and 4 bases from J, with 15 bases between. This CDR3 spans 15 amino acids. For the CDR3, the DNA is TGTGCCAGCAGGGACATGGCAGCGGGTAATGAAAAACTGTTTTTT. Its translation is CASRDMAAGNEKLFF.

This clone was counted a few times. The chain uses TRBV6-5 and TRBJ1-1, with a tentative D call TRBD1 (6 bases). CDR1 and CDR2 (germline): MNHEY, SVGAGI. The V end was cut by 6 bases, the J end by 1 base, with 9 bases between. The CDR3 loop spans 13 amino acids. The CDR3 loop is CASRRTENTEAFF. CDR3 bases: TGTGCCAGCAGAAGGACAGAGAACACTGAAGCTTTCTTT.

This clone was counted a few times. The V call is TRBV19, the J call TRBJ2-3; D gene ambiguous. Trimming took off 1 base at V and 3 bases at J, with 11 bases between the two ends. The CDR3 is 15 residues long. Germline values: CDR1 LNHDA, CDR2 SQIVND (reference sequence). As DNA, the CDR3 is TGTGCCAGTAGTATAGGCGGAAAAGTTACAGATACGCAGTATTTT. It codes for CASSIGGKVTDTQYF.

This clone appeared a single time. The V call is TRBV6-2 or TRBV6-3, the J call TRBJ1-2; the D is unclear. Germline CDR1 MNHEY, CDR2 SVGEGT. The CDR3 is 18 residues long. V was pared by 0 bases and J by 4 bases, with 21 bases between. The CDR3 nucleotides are TGTGCCAGCAGTTACTCGAACCGCCGACCGAGCGGCCTCTATGGCTACACCTTC. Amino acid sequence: CASSYSNRRPSGLYGYTF.

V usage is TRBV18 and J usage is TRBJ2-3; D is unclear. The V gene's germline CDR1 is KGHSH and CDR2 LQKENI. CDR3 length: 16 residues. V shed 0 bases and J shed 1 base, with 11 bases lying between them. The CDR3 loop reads CASSPPQAWGTDTQYF. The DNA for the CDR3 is TGTGCCAGCTCACCACCCCAGGCCTGGGGCACAGATACGCAGTATTTT.

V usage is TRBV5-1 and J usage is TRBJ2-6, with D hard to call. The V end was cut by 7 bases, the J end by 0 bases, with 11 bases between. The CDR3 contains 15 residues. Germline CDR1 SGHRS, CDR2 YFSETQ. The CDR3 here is CASFRSSSGANVLTF. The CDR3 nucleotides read TGCGCCAGCTTCCGGAGTAGCTCTGGGGCCAACGTCCTGACTTTC.

The CDR3: CSVRKQGVNEKLFF. CDR3 sequence (DNA): TGCAGCGTTCGGAAACAGGGAGTTAATGAAAAACTGTTTTTT. The chain combines TRBV29-1 with TRBJ1-4; possible D gene TRBD1, 6 bases. V was trimmed by 5 bases and J by 4 bases, leaving 14 bases between them. This CDR3 is 14 amino acids long. CDR1 is SQVTM and CDR2 is ANQGSEA in the germline V gene. Full variable domain (missing parts from reference TRBV29-1 and TRBJ1-4): SAVISQKPSRDICQRGTSLTIQCQVDSQVTMMFWYRQQPGQSLTLIATANQGSEATYESGFVIDKFPISRPNLTFSTLTVSNMSPEDSSIYLCSVRKQGVNEKLFFGSGTQLSVL.

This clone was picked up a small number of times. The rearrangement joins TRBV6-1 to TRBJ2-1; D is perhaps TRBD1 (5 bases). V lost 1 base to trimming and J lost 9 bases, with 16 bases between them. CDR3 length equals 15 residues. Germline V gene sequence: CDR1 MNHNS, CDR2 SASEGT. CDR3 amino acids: CASSEDRTRKSEQFF. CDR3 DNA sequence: TGTGCCAGCAGTGAAGACAGGACCCGCAAGAGTGAGCAGTTCTTC.

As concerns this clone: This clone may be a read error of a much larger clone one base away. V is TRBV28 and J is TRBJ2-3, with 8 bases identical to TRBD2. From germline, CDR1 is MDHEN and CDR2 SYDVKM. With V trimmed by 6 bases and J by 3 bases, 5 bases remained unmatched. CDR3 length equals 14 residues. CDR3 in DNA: TGTGCCAGCAGCTCCGGGGGGGCGACAGATACGCAGTATTTT. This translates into CASSSGGATDTQYF.

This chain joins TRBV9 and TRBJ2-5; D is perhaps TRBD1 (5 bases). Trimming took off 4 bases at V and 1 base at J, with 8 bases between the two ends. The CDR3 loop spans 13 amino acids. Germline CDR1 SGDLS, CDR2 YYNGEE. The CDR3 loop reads CASSRGVQETQYF. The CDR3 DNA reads TGTGCCAGCAGCAGGGGCGTCCAAGAGACCCAGTACTTC.

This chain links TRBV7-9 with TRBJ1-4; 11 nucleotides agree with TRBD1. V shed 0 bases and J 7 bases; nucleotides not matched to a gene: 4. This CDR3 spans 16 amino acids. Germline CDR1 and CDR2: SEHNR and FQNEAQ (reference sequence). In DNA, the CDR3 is TGTGCCAGCAGCTTAGCGGCGGGGACAGGGGGTGAAAAACTGTTTTTT. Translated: CASSLAAGTGGEKLFF.

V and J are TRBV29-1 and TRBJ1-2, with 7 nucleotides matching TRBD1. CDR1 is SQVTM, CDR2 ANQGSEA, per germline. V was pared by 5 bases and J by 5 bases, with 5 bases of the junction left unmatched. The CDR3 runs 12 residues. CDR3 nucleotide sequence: TGCAGCGTTACCGGGACAGATTATGGCTACACCTTC. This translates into CSVTGTDYGYTF.

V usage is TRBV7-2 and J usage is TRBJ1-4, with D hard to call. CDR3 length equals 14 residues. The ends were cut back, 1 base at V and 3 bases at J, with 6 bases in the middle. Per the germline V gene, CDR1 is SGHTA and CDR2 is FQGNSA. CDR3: CASSLEPANEKLFF. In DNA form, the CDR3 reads TGTGCCAGCAGCTTAGAACCAGCTAATGAAAAACTGTTTTTT.

The CDR3 DNA follows: TGTGCCAGCAGCTTATTATATGGGACAGATCTAAACACTGAAGCTTTCTTT. Encoded protein: CASSLLYGTDLNTEAFF. The chain recombines TRBV7-8 with TRBJ1-1; 7 bases map to TRBD1. The V and J ends lost 2 bases and 2 bases, in that order; junction bases with no gene match: 11. The CDR3 has 17 residues. Germline CDR1 SGHVS, CDR2 FQNEAQ.

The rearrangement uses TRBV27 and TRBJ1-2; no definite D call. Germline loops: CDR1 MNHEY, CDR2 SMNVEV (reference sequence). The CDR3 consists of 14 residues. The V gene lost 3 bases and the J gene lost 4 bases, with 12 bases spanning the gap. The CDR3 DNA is TGTGCCAGCAGTTTCCGGCGGAGCAGCTATGGCTACACCTTC. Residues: CASSFRRSSYGYTF.